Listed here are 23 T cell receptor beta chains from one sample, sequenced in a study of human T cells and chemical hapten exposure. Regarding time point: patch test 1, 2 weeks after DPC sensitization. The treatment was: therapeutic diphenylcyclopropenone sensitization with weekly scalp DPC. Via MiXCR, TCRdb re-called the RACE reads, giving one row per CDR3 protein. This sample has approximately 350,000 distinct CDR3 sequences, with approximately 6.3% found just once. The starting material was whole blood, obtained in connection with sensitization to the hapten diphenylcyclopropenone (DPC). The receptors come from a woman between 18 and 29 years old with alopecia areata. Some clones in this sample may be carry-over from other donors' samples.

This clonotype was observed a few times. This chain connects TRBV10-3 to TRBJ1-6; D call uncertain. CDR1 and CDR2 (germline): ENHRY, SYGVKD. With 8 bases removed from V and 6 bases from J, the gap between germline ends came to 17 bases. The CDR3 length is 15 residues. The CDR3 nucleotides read TGTGCCATCGCCGATCAAGGACGGGGTAATTCACCCCTCCACTTT. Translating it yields CAIADQGRGNSPLHF.

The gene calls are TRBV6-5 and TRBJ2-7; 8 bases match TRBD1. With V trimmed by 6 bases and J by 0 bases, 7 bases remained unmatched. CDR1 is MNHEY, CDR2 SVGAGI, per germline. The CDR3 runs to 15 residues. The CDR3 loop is CASSPTGVPSYEQYF. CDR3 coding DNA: TGTGCCAGCAGCCCGACAGGGGTGCCCTCCTACGAGCAGTACTTC.

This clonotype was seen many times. The CDR3 reads CASSFGPSNTGELFF. The CDR3 DNA sequence: TGTGCCAGCAGCTTCGGGCCTTCGAACACCGGGGAGCTGTTTTTT. The chain uses TRBV7-9 and TRBJ2-2; the D is unclear. The ends were cut back, 3 bases at V and 0 bases at J, with 8 bases in the middle. The length of the CDR3 is 15 residues. Germline loops: CDR1 SEHNR, CDR2 FQNEAQ (reference sequence).

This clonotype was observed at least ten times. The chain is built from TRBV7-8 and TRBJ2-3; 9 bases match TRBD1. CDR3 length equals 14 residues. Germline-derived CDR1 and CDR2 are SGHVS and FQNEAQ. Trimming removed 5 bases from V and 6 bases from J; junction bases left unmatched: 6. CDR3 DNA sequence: TGTGCCAGCAGCCCGGACAGGGGACGGGATACGCAGTATTTT. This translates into CASSPDRGRDTQYF.

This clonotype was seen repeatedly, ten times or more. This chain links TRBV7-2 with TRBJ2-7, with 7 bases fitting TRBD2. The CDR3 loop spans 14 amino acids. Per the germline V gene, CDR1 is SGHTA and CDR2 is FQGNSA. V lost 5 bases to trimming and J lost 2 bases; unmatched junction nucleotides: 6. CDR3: CASSPSSGTYEQYF. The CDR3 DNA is TGTGCCAGCAGCCCCTCTAGCGGTACCTACGAGCAGTACTTC.

The CDR3 spells CASRFKIDTEAFF. The CDR3 DNA follows: TGTGCCAGCAGATTTAAGATTGACACTGAAGCTTTCTTT. J is TRBJ1-1 and V is TRBV21-1. TRBV21-1 is shown as a pseudogene. The CDR3 length is 13 residues.

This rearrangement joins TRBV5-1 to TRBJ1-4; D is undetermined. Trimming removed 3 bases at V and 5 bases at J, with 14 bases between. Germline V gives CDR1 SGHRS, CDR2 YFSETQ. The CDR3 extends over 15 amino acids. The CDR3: CASSSLGSTNEKLFF. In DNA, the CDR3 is TGCGCCAGCAGCTCCTTAGGGTCCACGAATGAAAAACTGTTTTTT.

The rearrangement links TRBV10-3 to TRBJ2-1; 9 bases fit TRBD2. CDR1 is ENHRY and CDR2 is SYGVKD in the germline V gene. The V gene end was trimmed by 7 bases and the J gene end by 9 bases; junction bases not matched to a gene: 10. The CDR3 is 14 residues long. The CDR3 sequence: CAINAGSGGFEQFF. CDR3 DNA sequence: TGTGCCATCAATGCTGGTAGCGGGGGCTTTGAGCAGTTCTTC.

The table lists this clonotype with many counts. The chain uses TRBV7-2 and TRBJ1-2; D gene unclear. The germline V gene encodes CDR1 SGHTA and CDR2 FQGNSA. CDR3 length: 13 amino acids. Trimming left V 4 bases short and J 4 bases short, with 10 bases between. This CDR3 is CASSSGRGYGYTF. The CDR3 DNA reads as TGTGCCAGCAGCTCCGGACGAGGCTATGGCTACACCTTC.

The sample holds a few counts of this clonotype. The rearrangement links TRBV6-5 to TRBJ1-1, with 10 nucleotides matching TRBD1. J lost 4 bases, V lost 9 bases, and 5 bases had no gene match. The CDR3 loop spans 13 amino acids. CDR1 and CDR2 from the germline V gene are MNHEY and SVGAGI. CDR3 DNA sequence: TGTGCCAGTGGGGACAGGGGTGGCACTGAAGCTTTCTTT. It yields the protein CASGDRGGTEAFF.

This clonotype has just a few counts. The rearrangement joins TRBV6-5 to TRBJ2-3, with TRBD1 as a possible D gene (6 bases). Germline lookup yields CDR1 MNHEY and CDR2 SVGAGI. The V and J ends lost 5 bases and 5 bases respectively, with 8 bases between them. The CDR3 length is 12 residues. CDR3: CASSQTGDTQYF. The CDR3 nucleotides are TGTGCCAGCAGTCAGACAGGAGATACGCAGTATTTT.

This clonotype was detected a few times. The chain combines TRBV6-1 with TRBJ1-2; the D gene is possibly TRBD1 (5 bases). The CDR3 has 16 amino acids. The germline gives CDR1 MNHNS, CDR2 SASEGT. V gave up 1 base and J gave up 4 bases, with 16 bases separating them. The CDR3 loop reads CASSEEPLWGGYGYTF. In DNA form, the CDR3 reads TGTGCCAGCAGTGAAGAACCCTTATGGGGGGGCTATGGCTACACCTTC.

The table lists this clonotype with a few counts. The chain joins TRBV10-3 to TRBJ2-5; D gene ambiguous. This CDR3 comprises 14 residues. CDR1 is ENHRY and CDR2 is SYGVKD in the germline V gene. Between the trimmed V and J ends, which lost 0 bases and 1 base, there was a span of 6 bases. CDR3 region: CAISESWIQETQYF. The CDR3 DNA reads TGTGCCATCAGTGAGTCGTGGATCCAAGAGACCCAGTACTTC.

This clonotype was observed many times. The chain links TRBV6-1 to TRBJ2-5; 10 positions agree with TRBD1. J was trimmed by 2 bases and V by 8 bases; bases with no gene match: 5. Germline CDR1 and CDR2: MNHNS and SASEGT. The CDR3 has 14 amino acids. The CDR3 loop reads CASCRDRGQETQYF. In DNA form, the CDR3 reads TGTGCCAGCTGCCGGGACAGGGGTCAAGAGACCCAGTACTTC.

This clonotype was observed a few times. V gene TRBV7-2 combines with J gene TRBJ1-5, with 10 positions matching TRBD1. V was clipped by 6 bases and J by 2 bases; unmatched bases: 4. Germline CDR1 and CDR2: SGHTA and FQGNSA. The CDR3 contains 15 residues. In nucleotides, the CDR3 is TGTGCCAGCAGTTGGGACAGGGGAGGCAATCAGCCCCAGCATTTT. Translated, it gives CASSWDRGGNQPQHF.

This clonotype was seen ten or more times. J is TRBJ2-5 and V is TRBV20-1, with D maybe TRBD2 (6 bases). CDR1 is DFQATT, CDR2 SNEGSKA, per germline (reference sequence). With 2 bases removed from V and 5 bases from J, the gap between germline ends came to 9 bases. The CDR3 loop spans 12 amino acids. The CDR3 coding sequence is TGCAGTGCTAGATCGCTAGCGGAGACCCAGTACTTC. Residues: CSARSLAETQYF.

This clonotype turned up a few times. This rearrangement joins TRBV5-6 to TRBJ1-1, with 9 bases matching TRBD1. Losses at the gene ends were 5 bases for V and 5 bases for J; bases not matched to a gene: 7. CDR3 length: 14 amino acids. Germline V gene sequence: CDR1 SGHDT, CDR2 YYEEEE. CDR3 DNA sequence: TGTGCCAGCAGTGCACAGGGGGCAGGTACTGAAGCTTTCTTT. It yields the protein CASSAQGAGTEAFF.

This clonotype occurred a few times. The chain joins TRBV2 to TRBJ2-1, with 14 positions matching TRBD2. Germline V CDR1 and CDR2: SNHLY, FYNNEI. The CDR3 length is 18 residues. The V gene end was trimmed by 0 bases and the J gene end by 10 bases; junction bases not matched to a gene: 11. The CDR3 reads CASSEALPTSGGAGEQFF. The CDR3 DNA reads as TGTGCCAGCAGTGAAGCCCTTCCGACTAGCGGGGGGGCAGGGGAGCAGTTCTTC.

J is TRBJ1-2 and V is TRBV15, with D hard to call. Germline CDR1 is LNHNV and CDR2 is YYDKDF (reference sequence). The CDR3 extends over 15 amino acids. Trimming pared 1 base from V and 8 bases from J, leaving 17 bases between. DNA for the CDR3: TGTGCCACCAGCAGAGCTTTGCAGGCCCTGGCCGGCTACACCTTC. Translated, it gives CATSRALQALAGYTF.

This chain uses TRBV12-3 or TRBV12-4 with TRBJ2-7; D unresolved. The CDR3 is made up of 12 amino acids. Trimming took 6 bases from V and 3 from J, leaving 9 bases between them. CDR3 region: CASSRDNYEQYF. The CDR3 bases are TGTGCCAGCAGCCGTGACAACTACGAGCAGTACTTC.

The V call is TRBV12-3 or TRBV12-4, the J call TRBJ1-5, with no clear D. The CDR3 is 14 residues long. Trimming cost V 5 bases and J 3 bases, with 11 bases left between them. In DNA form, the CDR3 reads TGTGCCAGCAGTAAAGGGCCAGCCAATCAGCCCCAGCATTTT. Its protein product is CASSKGPANQPQHF.

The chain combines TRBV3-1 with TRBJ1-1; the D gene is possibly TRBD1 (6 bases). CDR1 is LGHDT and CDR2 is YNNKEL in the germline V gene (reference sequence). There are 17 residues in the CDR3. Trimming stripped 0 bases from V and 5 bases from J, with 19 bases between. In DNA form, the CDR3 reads TGTGCCAGCAGCCAAGAGTCATGGGCAGGGGCAGGTACTGAAGCTTTCTTT. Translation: CASSQESWAGAGTEAFF.

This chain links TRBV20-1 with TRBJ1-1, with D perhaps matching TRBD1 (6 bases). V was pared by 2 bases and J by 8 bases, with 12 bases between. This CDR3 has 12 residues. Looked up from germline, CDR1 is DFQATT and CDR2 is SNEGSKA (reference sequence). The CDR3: CSARLAGAEAFF. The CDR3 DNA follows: TGCAGTGCTAGACTGGCGGGGGCCGAAGCTTTCTTT.